This paragraph reports one T cell receptor (beta chain). The data are from a study of cytomegalovirus exposure and HLA in healthy donors. The PCR used 60 Vbeta and 13 Jbeta primers. Sequencing was performed with immunoSEQ multiplex PCR; in TCRdb, only in-frame clones are kept and a portion is missing. The table lists about 150,000 clones, 80% of them singletons. The clonotype originates from a woman aged 40 to 55 in good health and CMV-seropositive. The sample consisted of PBMCs.

The CDR3, as DNA: TGTGCCAGCAGCCCAAAGGCAGGGGGGACTAATGAAAAACTGTTTTTT. This sequence encodes CASSPKAGGTNEKLFF. The V call is TRBV4-2, the J call TRBJ1-4, with 7 bases lining up with TRBD1. Germline loops: CDR1 LGHNA, CDR2 YNFKEQ. The ends lost 4 bases at V and 2 bases at J; junction bases unmatched: 7. The CDR3 is 16 residues long.